The 10 T cell receptor beta chains in this list originate from one sample, sequenced in a study of Ad26.COV2.S vaccination and SARS-CoV-2 variants (dated by TCRdb to about 2021). The treatment or condition label here, explained by the study, means: approximately 18 received Ad26.COV2.S at low or high dose, single or two shots; several received placebo; per-sample allocation not given. Repertoires of vaccine and placebo recipients were sequenced from samples collected on day 63 after the first injection. The library was produced with the immunoSEQ multiplex PCR assay. The source is immuneACCESS, and TCRdb retained only in-frame sequences with V and J called. Part of the clones is not carried over; for the studies checked, unresolved V genes explain less than half of this, and the remainder is unexplained. A total of 510,000 or so clones appear in this sample, 87% of them only once. Roughly 13% of the sample comes from the top ten.

The starting material was peripheral blood, obtained in a trial of Ad26.COV2.S vaccine versus placebo. These receptors were taken from a person aged 18-60 years who received the Ad26.COV2.S COVID-19 vaccine or a placebo.

The chain carries TRBV25-1 and TRBJ2-3; D might be TRBD2 (5 bases). V was clipped by 6 bases and J by 0 bases, with 16 bases between them. Looked up from germline, CDR1 is MGHDK and CDR2 is SYGVNS. The CDR3 is 16 residues long. DNA for the CDR3: TGTGCCAGCAGGCCTCGCGGCAGACTAAGCACAGATACGCAGTATTTT. This codes for CASRPRGRLSTDTQYF.

This chain links TRBV2 with TRBJ2-3; D is undetermined. Germline CDR1 reads SNHLY; CDR2 reads FYNNEI. V lost 5 bases to trimming and J lost 4 bases, with 10 bases between them. CDR3 size: 13 residues. The CDR3 here is CASSPGSPDTQYF. DNA of the CDR3: TGTGCCAGCAGTCCGGGCAGCCCAGATACGCAGTATTTT.

The rearrangement joins TRBV15 to TRBJ1-6, with a weak D call TRBD1 (6 bases). CDR3 length equals 15 residues. Looked up from germline, CDR1 is LNHNV and CDR2 is YYDKDF (reference sequence). Trimming cost V 1 base and J 9 bases, with 13 bases left between them. The CDR3 region is CATSRAQGVGSPLHF. The CDR3, as DNA: TGTGCCACCAGCAGAGCACAGGGTGTTGGTTCACCCCTCCACTTT.

The chain carries TRBV18 and TRBJ2-5; a possible D gene is TRBD2 (5 bases). V was pared by 4 bases and J by 2 bases, with 11 bases between. The germline gives CDR1 KGHSH, CDR2 LQKENI. This CDR3 is 14 amino acids long. The CDR3 sequence: CASSRDPGQETQYF. The CDR3, as DNA: TGTGCCAGCTCACGAGATCCGGGGCAAGAGACCCAGTACTTC.

The J gene is TRBJ2-7, the V gene TRBV6-5; 9 bases line up with TRBD1. The CDR3 extends over 15 amino acids. V trimming: 5 bases; J trimming: 4 bases; junction bases outside the gene matches: 9. Germline CDR1 and CDR2: MNHEY and SVGAGI. The CDR3, as DNA: TGTGCCAGCAGTAGGACCGGGACAGGGATATACGAGCAGTACTTC. It is translated as CASSRTGTGIYEQYF.

The rearrangement joins TRBV19 to TRBJ1-5, with D perhaps TRBD1 (6 bases). CDR3 size: 16 residues. V was clipped by 6 bases and J by 0 bases, with 15 bases between them. CDR1 and CDR2 from the germline V gene are LNHDA and SQIVND (reference sequence). The chain's CDR3 is CASRIPGHSSNQPQHF. The CDR3 DNA is TGTGCCAGTAGAATCCCGGGACACAGTAGCAATCAGCCCCAGCATTTT.

V and J are TRBV6-5 and TRBJ2-7; 8 bases fit TRBD1. The V gene's germline CDR1 is MNHEY and CDR2 SVGAGI. This CDR3 has 13 residues. V lost 8 bases and J lost 2; bases outside the gene matches: 5. CDR3 nucleotide sequence: TGTGCCAGCCGGGACAGGAGTCCCTACGAGCAGTACTTC. Its translation is CASRDRSPYEQYF.

This chain connects TRBV27 to TRBJ1-5; perhaps TRBD1 as D (5 bases). CDR1 MNHEY and CDR2 SMNVEV come from the germline V gene (reference sequence). The CDR3 has 15 residues. Between the trimmed V and J ends, which lost 0 bases and 6 bases, there was a span of 12 bases. CDR3 coding DNA: TGTGCCAGCAGTTTATCGATGGCCAGGGTTCAGCCCCAGCATTTT. It encodes CASSLSMARVQPQHF.

The chain has TRBV18 and TRBJ2-7, with a possible D match to TRBD1 (6 bases). This CDR3 contains 14 residues. V lost 2 bases and J 1 base, leaving 9 bases between the germline ends. Germline CDR1 KGHSH, CDR2 LQKENI. CDR3: CASSPWTASYEQYF. Here the CDR3 DNA reads TGTGCCAGCTCACCATGGACAGCTTCCTACGAGCAGTACTTC.

This clone was counted once. The chain joins TRBV7-8 to TRBJ1-5, with 8 bases aligning to TRBD1. Germline V lookup: CDR1 SGHVS, CDR2 FQNEAQ. The J segment lost 7 bases and the V segment lost 5 bases, leaving 13 bases of the junction unmatched. The CDR3 is made up of 16 amino acids. This CDR3 is CASSRGRTGTYQPQHF. Here the CDR3 DNA reads TGTGCCAGCAGCCGAGGGCGGACAGGGACTTACCAGCCCCAGCATTTT.